A selection of T cell receptor beta chains follows, all from one sample in a study of T cells in Graves' hyperthyroidism and ophthalmopathy. A single record per CDR3 protein comes from TCRdb applying MiXCR to the multiplex PCR reads. The sample gives 300,000 to 500,000 distinct CDR3 sequences, 11% to 15% of which show up once; 25% to 30% is in the top ten. The sequencing sample was made of blood. The receptors stem from a man between 50 and 59 years old with Graves' ophthalmopathy. Each CDR3 is given with its conserved first and last residue. Fields, in order: J gene, V gene, clone size, D gene, CDR3 DNA, CDR3 protein. The D gene is left open where the match is weak. The listing skips clone size in some rows; elsewhere it reads once, few, many or a size class.

TRBJ2-1,TRBV11-3,many,TRBD2,TGTGCCAGCAGCTTCACTAGCGGCACCTACAATGAGCAGTTCTTC,CASSFTSGTYNEQFF
TRBJ2-7,TRBV27,NA,NA,TGTGCCAGCAGGGGGCCTAGAGTAGATGACGAGCAGTACTTC,CASRGPRVDDEQYF
TRBJ1-2,TRBV5-1,NA,NA,TGCGCCAGCAGCTTGGATTTCGCGGGGGGGGGCTACACCTTC,CASSLDFAGGGYTF
TRBJ1-1,TRBV10-3,many,NA,TGTGCCATCAGTGAGTCGGGGGGGAACACTGAAGCTTTCTTT,CAISESGGNTEAFF
TRBJ1-5,TRBV19,NA,TRBD1,TGTGCCAGTAGTATAGGGGACAGTCCCAGTCAGCCCCAGCATTTT,CASSIGDSPSQPQHF
TRBJ2-2,TRBV6-6,many,TRBD2,TGTGCCAGCAGTTACCTAGCGGGAGGTACCGGGGAGCTGTTTTTT,CASSYLAGGTGELFF
TRBJ2-7,TRBV19,few,TRBD1,TGTGCCAGCCAAATGGGGGGACAGGCGAACTCCTACGAGCAGTACTTC,CASQMGGQANSYEQYF
TRBJ2-3,TRBV7-9,many,NA,TGTGCCAGCCAAGACCGGCAGAGTACAGATACGCAGTATTTT,CASQDRQSTDTQYF
TRBJ1-1,TRBV7-9,few,NA,TGTGCCAGTCGACCGGGGACCCTCGTCGATGGCACTGAAGCTTTCTTT,CASRPGTLVDGTEAFF
TRBJ2-1,TRBV27,few,NA,TGTGCCAGCAGCGGGGGAACAGGGTACAATGAGCAGTTCTTC,CASSGGTGYNEQFF
TRBJ2-7,TRBV6-2/TRBV6-3,NA,TRBD2,TGTGCCAGCAGTTTCCCCTCTAGCGGGAGGGCCCACGAGCAGTACTTC,CASSFPSSGRAHEQYF
TRBJ1-5,TRBV11-3,few,NA,TGTGCCACCAAACGGGCCCAGCATTTT,CATKRAQHF
TRBJ2-1,TRBV3-1,many,TRBD2,TGTGCCAGCAGCCCCGGCCCTAGCGGGAGGGCCAATGAGCAGTTCTTC,CASSPGPSGRANEQFF
TRBJ2-3,TRBV7-9,many,TRBD1,TGTGCCAGCAGCTCTGGTACCGGACAGGGGAGCACAGATACGCAGTATTTT,CASSSGTGQGSTDTQYF
TRBJ1-2,TRBV3-1,many,NA,TGTGCCAGCAGCTCGGCCGGCTTGGGCGCCTATGGCTACACCTTC,CASSSAGLGAYGYTF
TRBJ2-1,TRBV11-2,many,NA,TGTGCCAGCAGCTCATCTAGCTCCCAGTTCTTC,CASSSSSSQFF
TRBJ2-2,TRBV5-6,NA,TRBD2,TGTGCCAGCAGCACCAACTTGGAACTAGCGACCGGGGAGCTGTTTTTT,CASSTNLELATGELFF
TRBJ2-7,TRBV9,NA,NA,TGTGCCAGCAGCGTTTCACAGGATATCTACGAGCAGTACTTC,CASSVSQDIYEQYF
TRBJ2-7,TRBV11-3,many,NA,TGTGCCAGCCACTTTCGTGGCGACTACGAGCAGTACTTC,CASHFRGDYEQYF
TRBJ2-2,TRBV2,many,NA,TGTGCCAGCAGCCCGGTTGGGAACACCGGGGAGCTGTTTTTT,CASSPVGNTGELFF